The entry below gives a single TCR beta chain sequence along with its context. Its specificity is not known. PCR primers comprised 60 Vbeta and 13 Jbeta primers. Clones were sequenced by immunoSEQ multiplex PCR, and TCRdb holds only the in-frame ones, with some missing. The top ten hold roughly 2% of the sample, which has around 150,000 clones, roughly 80% seen once. This specimen comes from a study of cytomegalovirus exposure and HLA in healthy donors. Study details: An early data release held 79 million or so unique TCRs from HLA-typed donors.

The V segment lost 7 bases and the J segment 5 bases; nucleotides outside the gene matches: 6. Per germline, CDR1 SNHLY and CDR2 FYNNEI. The CDR3 covers 13 residues. Study-wide results and caveats: The authors reported that TCR beta sequences could predict HLA-A and HLA-B alleles. These predictions were accurate for most subjects in the first cohort. An analysis that came later showed most CMV-associated TCR beta chains appearing HLA-restricted. Per a later analysis, about 17,000 TCR beta sequences showed association with HLA alleles at 0.05 false discovery rate.

This sequence originates from a man between 50 and 59 years old in good health and CMV-seropositive. The chain has TRBV2 and TRBJ2-7, with 9 nucleotides matching TRBD1. Specimen: PBMCs. DNA for the CDR3: TGTGCCAGCAAGTTGGGACAGGGTGACGAGCAGTACTTC. This codes for CASKLGQGDEQYF.